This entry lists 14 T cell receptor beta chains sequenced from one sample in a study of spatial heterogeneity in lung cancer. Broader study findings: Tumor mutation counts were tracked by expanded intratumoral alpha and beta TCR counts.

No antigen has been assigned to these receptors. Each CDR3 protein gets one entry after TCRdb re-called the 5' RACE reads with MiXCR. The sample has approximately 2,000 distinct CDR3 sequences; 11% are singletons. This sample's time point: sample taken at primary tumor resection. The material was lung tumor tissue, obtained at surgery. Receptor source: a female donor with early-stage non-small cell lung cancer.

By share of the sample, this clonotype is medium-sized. The CDR3 DNA follows: TGTGCCATCAGTGAGATCGATGAGCAGTTCTTC. It is translated as CAISEIDEQFF. The chain uses TRBV10-3 and TRBJ2-1, with unresolved D. Germline V lookup: CDR1 ENHRY, CDR2 SYGVKD. The V end was cut by 2 bases, the J end by 8 bases, with 4 bases between. The CDR3 contains 11 residues.

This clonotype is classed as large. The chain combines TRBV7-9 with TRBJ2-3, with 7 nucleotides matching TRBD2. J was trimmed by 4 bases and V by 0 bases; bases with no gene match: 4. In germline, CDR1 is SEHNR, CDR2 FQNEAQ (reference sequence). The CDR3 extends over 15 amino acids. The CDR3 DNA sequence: TGTGCCAGCAGCTTAGCGGCCCTAGCGGCAGATACGCAGTATTTT. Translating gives CASSLAALAADTQYF.

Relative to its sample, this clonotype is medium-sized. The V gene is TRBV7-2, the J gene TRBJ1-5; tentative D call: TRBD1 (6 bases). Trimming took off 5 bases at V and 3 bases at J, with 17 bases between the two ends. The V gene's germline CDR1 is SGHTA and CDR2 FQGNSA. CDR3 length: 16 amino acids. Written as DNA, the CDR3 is TGTGCCAGCAGCCAAGTCAGGGGAGCCCACAATCAGCCCCAGCATTTT. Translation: CASSQVRGAHNQPQHF.

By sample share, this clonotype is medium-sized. CDR3 sequence reads: CACGTLPYEQYF. The CDR3 nucleotides read TGTGCCTGTGGGACTTTACCCTACGAGCAGTACTTC. J is TRBJ2-7 and V is TRBV6-2 or TRBV6-3; D might be TRBD2 (6 bases). V was pared by 11 bases and J by 2 bases, with 13 bases between. CDR1 is MNHEY, CDR2 SVGEGT, per germline. The CDR3 runs 12 residues.

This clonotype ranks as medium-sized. CDR3 sequence: CSAAGTFYEQYF. The DNA of the CDR3 is TGCAGTGCGGCTGGGACTTTCTACGAGCAGTACTTC. The chain recombines TRBV20-1 with TRBJ2-7; TRBD2 might be the D (6 bases). V shed 6 bases and J shed 3 bases, with 12 bases lying between them. The CDR3 contains 12 residues. Germline V gene lookup returns CDR1 DFQATT and CDR2 SNEGSKA (reference sequence).

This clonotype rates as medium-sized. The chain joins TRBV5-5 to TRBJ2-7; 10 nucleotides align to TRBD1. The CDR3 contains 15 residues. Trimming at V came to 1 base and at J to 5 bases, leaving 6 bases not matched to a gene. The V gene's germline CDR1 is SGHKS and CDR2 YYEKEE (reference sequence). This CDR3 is CASSLNGTGVHEQYF. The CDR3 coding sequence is TGTGCCAGCAGCTTGAATGGGACAGGGGTCCACGAGCAGTACTTC.

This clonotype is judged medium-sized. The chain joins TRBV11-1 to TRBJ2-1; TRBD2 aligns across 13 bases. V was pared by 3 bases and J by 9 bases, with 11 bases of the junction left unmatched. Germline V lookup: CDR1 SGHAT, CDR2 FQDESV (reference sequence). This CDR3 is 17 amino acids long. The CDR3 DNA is TGTGCCAGCAGCTTTTTCACTAGCGGGGGGGGATCGCGTGAGCAGTTCTTC. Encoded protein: CASSFFTSGGGSREQFF.

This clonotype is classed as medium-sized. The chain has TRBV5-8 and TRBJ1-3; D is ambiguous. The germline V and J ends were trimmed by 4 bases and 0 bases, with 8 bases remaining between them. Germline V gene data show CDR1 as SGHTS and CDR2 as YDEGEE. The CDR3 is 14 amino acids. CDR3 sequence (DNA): TGTGCCAGCAGCAGGCTTTTCTCTGGAAACACCATATATTTT. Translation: CASSRLFSGNTIYF.

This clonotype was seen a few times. CDR3 loop: CSARWEKTQYF. The CDR3 DNA follows: TGCAGTGCTAGGTGGGAGAAGACCCAGTACTTC. The chain has TRBV20-1 and TRBJ2-5; tentatively, D is TRBD2 (5 bases). V gave up 3 bases and J gave up 6 bases, with 8 bases separating them. The CDR3 runs to 11 residues. From germline, CDR1 is DFQATT and CDR2 SNEGSKA (reference sequence).

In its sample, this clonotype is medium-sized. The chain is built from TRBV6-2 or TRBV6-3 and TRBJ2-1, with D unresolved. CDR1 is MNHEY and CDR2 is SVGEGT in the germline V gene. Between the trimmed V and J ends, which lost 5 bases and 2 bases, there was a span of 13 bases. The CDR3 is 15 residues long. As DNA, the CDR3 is TGTGCCAGCAGTGCCGACTTCTTACCCTACAATGAGCAGTTCTTC. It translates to CASSADFLPYNEQFF.

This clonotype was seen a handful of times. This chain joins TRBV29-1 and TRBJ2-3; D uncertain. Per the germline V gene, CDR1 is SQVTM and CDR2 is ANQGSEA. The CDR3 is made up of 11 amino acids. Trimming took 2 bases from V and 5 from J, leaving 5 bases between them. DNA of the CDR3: TGCAGCGTTGAATTAGTAGATACGCAGTATTTT. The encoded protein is CSVELVDTQYF.

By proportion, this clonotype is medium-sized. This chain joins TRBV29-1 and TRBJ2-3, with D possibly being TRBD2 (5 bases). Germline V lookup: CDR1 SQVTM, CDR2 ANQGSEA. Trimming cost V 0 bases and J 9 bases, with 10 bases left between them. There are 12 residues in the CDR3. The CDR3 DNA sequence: TGCAGCGTTGAAGAAATGGGAGACACGCAGTATTTT. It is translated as CSVEEMGDTQYF.

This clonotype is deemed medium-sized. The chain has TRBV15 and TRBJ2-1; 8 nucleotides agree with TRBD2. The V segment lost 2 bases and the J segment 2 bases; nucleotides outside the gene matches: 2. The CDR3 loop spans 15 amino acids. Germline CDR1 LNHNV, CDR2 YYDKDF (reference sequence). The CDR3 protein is CATSRRRGAYNEQFF. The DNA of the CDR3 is TGTGCCACCAGCAGAAGGCGGGGGGCCTACAATGAGCAGTTCTTC.

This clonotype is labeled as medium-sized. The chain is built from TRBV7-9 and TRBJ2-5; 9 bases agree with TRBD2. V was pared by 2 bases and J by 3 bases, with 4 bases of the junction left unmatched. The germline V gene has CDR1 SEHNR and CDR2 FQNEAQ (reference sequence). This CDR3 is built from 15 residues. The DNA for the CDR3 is TGTGCCAGCAGCTTAAGCGCTAGCGGGAAAGAGACCCAGTACTTC. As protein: CASSLSASGKETQYF.